This T cell receptor (beta chain) was sequenced during a study of cytomegalovirus exposure and HLA in healthy donors. Study-wide points: For most TCR sequences rarity was the rule, although some public TCRs occurred in many donors. The authors listed some 160 TCR beta chains as cytomegalovirus-associated.

Germline assignment: CDR1 MGHDK and CDR2 SYGVNS. The CDR3 extends over 15 amino acids. V lost 5 bases, J lost 0 bases, and 11 bases lay in between. The PCR used 60 Vbeta and 13 Jbeta primers. Using immunoSEQ multiplex PCR, the repertoire was profiled, and TCRdb retains in-frame clones only, with some absent. The sample data list 100,000 to 150,000 clones. With regard to this clone: Its antigen is as yet unknown.

The sample consisted of PBMCs. The receptor was isolated from a man between 18 and 35 years old in good health and CMV-seronegative. The genes are TRBV25-1 and TRBJ1-3; D might be TRBD1 (6 bases). The CDR3 nucleotides are TGTGCCAGCAGTTCTGGACAGTCCTCTGGAAACACCATATATTTT. This gives the protein CASSSGQSSGNTIYF.